Listed here are 10 T cell receptor beta chains from one sample, sequenced in a study of blood T cell repertoires in COVID-19 (dated by TCRdb to about 2020). Libraries were constructed by the immunoSEQ multiplex PCR assay. In its TCRdb copy, this immuneACCESS table keeps in-frame sequences only and misses some clones. Where compared with another copy, unresolved V genes explain less than half of these, and the others have no known cause. The sample table lists roughly 220,000 clones, approximately 84% of them with a count of one. Clones ranked in the top ten supply roughly 2.6% of the sample. What was sequenced was peripheral blood. Receptors were obtained from a man aged 45-65 years who had recovered from COVID-19.

The V call is TRBV18, the J call TRBJ2-7, with TRBD1 matching 7 bases. This CDR3 region has 13 residues. Germline CDR1 is KGHSH and CDR2 is LQKENI. V shed 2 bases and J 6 bases; nucleotides not matched to a gene: 4. Written as DNA, the CDR3 is TGTGCCAGCTCACCAGGACAGGTGTCCGAGCAGTACTTC. Translation gives CASSPGQVSEQYF.

V usage is TRBV7-9 and J usage is TRBJ1-2, with 7 bases that match TRBD1. This CDR3 region has 14 residues. Germline CDR1 reads SEHNR; CDR2 reads FQNEAQ (reference sequence). V trimming: 5 bases; J trimming: 4 bases; junction bases outside the gene matches: 7. Here the CDR3 DNA reads TGTGCCAGCAGCCCCCAAACAGGGGCCTATGGCTACACCTTC. Translation gives CASSPQTGAYGYTF.

The chain joins TRBV19 to TRBJ2-3, with TRBD1 matching over 9 bases. V shed 7 bases, J shed 0 bases, and the junction held 17 bases outside the gene matches. The germline CDR1 and CDR2 sequences are LNHDA and SQIVND (reference sequence). There are 19 residues in the CDR3. CDR3 loop: CASTPDRGAETRSTDTQYF. As DNA, the CDR3 is TGTGCCAGTACCCCTGACAGGGGGGCCGAGACTAGAAGCACAGATACGCAGTATTTT.

This clone was seen only a few times. The V gene is TRBV7-9, the J gene TRBJ1-1; D is perhaps TRBD1 (5 bases). V was trimmed by 4 bases and J by 3 bases, leaving 15 bases between them. This CDR3 is 15 amino acids long. CDR1 SEHNR and CDR2 FQNEAQ come from the germline V gene (reference sequence). In DNA, the CDR3 is TGTGCCAGCAGCTCCCTCTTAGGAGGGGACACTGAAGCTTTCTTT. Protein sequence: CASSSLLGGDTEAFF. Combining the CDR3 with reference TRBV7-9 and TRBJ1-1 gives the whole variable domain DTGVSQNPRHKITKRGQNVTFRCDPISEHNRLYWYRQTLGQGPEFLTYFQNEAQLEKSRLLSDRFSAERPKGSFSTLEIQRTEQGDSAMYLCASSSLLGGDTEAFFGQGTRLTVV.

In this sample, this clone turned up once. The chain links TRBV11-2 to TRBJ2-3, with a weak D call TRBD1 (6 bases). Trimming removed 6 bases at V and 0 bases at J, with 10 bases between. The CDR3 has 14 amino acids. Per the germline V gene, CDR1 is SGHAT and CDR2 is FQNNGV. The CDR3 DNA reads as TGTGCCAGCAGTCCGGGACACAGCACAGATACGCAGTATTTT. The encoded protein is CASSPGHSTDTQYF.

This clone was counted only a few times. This rearrangement joins TRBV2 to TRBJ1-6; D uncertain. Germline CDR1 reads SNHLY; CDR2 reads FYNNEI. V lost 3 bases and J lost 7, with 10 bases in between. This CDR3 comprises 14 residues. Written as DNA, the CDR3 is TGTGCCAGCAGTGATGAGGGTAGCAATTCACCCCTCCACTTT. Translating it yields CASSDEGSNSPLHF.

The chain uses TRBV5-1 and TRBJ2-1, with 9 bases fitting TRBD1. CDR3 size: 14 residues. Per the germline V gene, CDR1 is SGHRS and CDR2 is YFSETQ. V was pared by 6 bases and J by 6 bases, with 7 bases of the junction left unmatched. In DNA form, the CDR3 reads TGCGCCAGCACCGAGGACAGGGGAAGCAATGAGCAGTTCTTC. Protein: CASTEDRGSNEQFF.

The V and J genes are TRBV11-2 and TRBJ2-7, with 11 positions matching TRBD1. CDR3 length equals 16 residues. V shed 1 base, J shed 4 bases, and the junction held 6 bases outside the gene matches. The V gene's germline CDR1 is SGHAT and CDR2 FQNNGV. CDR3 DNA: TGTGCCAGCAGCTTAGGGAGTGGGACAGGGGGGTACGAGCAGTACTTC. Its translation: CASSLGSGTGGYEQYF.

The chain employs TRBV4-1 and TRBJ1-4; D uncertain. The CDR3 is 16 residues long. Germline CDR1 MGHRA, CDR2 YSYEKL. The V gene lost 1 base and the J gene lost 4 bases, with 13 bases spanning the gap. This CDR3 is CASSQAYKRSNEKLFF. The DNA for the CDR3 is TGCGCCAGCAGCCAAGCCTACAAAAGGAGTAATGAAAAACTGTTTTTT.

The V gene is TRBV6-2 or TRBV6-3, the J gene TRBJ1-6, with D tentatively TRBD1 (6 bases). V was trimmed by 4 bases and J by 9 bases, leaving 16 bases between them. The length of the CDR3 is 15 residues. CDR1 is MNHEY and CDR2 is SVGEGT in the germline V gene. In nucleotides, the CDR3 is TGTGCCAGCAGTTCAACTACAGGGTTTGGTTCACCCCTCCACTTT. It translates to CASSSTTGFGSPLHF.